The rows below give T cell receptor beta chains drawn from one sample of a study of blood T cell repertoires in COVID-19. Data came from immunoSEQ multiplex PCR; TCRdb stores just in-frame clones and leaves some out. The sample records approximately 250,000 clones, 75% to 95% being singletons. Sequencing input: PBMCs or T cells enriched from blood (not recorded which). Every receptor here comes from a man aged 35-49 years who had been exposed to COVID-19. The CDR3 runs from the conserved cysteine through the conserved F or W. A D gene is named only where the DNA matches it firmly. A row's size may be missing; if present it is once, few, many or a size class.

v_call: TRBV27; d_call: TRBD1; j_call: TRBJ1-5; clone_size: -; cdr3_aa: CASSVGTGGGQHF; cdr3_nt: TGTGCCAGCAGTGTGGGGACAGGGGGGGGTCAGCATTTT
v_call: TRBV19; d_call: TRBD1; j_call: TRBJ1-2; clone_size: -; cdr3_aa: CASSIGGGAIDYGYTF; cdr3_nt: TGTGCCAGTAGTATCGGAGGGGGCGCAATCGACTATGGCTACACCTTC
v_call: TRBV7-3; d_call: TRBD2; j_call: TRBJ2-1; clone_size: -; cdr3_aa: CASSLGTSGNDEQFF; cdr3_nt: TGTGCCAGCAGCCTCGGGACTAGCGGGAACGATGAGCAGTTCTTC
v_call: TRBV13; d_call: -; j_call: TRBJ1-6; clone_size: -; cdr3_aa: CASSDSRGARSPLHF; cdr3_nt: TGTGCCAGCAGCGATAGCCGGGGGGCGAGGTCACCCCTCCACTTT
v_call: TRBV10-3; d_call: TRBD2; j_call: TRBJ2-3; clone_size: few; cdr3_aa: CAISGSRGDGDTQYF; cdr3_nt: TGTGCCATCAGTGGTTCACGGGGGGACGGGGATACGCAGTATTTT
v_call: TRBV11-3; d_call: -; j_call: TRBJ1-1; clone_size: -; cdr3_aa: CASSLDITGWTEAFF; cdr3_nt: TGTGCCAGCAGCTTAGATATAACAGGGTGGACTGAAGCTTTCTTT
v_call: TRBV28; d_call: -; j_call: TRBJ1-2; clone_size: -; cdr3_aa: CASSFEDGYTF; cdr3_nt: TGTGCCAGCAGTTTTGAGGATGGCTACACCTTC
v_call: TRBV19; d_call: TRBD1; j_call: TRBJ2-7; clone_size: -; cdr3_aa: CASRPSGTGVGEQYF; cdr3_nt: TGTGCCAGTAGACCCTCCGGGACAGGGGTGGGCGAGCAGTACTTC
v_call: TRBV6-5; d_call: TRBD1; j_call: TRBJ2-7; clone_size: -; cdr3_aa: CASSYRSDRGGEQYF; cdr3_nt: TGTGCCAGCAGTTACCGATCCGACAGGGGTGGCGAGCAGTACTTC
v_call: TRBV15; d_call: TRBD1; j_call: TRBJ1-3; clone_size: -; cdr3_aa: CATSRGGTVKSSGNTIYF; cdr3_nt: TGTGCCACCAGCAGAGGGGGGACAGTGAAAAGCTCTGGAAACACCATATATTTT
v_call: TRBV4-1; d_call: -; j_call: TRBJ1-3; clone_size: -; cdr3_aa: CASSQDDQEASSGNTIYF; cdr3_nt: TGCGCCAGCAGCCAAGATGATCAGGAGGCATCCTCTGGAAACACCATATATTTT
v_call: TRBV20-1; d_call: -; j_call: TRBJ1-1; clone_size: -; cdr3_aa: CSASEGHMNTEAFF; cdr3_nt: TGCAGTGCTAGTGAGGGCCACATGAACACTGAAGCTTTCTTT
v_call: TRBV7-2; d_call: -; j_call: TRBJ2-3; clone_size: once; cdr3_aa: CASSSGVGGQYF; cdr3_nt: TGTGCCAGCAGCTCTGGGGTCGGAGGGCAGTATTTT
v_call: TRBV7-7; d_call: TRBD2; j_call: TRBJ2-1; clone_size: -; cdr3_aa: CASSFSGSDDNEQFF; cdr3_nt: TGTGCCAGCAGCTTTAGCGGGAGCGATGACAATGAGCAGTTCTTC
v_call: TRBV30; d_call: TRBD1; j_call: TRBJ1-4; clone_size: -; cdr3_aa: CAWSKRQGATNEKLFF; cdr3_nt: TGTGCCTGGAGTAAGCGACAGGGAGCAACTAATGAAAAACTGTTTTTT
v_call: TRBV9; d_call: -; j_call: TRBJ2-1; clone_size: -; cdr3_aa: CASSVAAGVDSYNEQFF; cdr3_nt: TGTGCCAGCAGCGTAGCGGCAGGGGTAGACTCCTACAATGAGCAGTTCTTC
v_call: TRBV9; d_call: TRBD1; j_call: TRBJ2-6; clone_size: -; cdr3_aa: CASGGGTGSTGANVLTF; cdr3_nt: TGTGCCAGCGGGGGCGGGACAGGGTCTACTGGGGCCAACGTCCTGACTTTC
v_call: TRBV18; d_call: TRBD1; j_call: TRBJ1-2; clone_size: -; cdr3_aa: CASSQDRGSQGYTF; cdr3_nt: TGTGCCAGCTCACAGGACAGGGGCAGCCAAGGCTACACCTTC